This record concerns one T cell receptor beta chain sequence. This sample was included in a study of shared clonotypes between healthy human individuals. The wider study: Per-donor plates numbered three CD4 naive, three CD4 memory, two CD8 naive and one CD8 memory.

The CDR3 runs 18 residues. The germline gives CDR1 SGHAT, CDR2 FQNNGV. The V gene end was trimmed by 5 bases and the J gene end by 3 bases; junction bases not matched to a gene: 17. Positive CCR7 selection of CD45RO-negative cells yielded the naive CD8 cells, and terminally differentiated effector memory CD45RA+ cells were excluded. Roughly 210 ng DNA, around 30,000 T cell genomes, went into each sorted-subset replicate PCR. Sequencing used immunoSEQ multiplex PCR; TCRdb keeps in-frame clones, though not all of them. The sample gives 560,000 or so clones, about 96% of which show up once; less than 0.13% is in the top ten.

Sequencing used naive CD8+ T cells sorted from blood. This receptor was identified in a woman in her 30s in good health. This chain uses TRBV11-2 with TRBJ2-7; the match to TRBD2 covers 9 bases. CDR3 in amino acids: CASSQRDLAGIPVYEQYF. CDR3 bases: TGTGCCAGCAGCCAGAGGGATCTAGCGGGAATTCCCGTCTACGAGCAGTACTTC.